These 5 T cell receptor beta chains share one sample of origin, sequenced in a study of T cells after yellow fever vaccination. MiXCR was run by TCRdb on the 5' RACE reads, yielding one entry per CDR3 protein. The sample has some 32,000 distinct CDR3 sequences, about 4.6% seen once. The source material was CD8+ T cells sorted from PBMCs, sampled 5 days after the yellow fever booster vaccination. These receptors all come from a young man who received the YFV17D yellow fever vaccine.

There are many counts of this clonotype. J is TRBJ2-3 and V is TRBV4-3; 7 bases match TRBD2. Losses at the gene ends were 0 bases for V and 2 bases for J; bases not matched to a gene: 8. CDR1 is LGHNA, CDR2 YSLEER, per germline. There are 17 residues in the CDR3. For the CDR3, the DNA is TGCGCCAGCAGCCAAGATCGGGGTAGCGGGTCCACAGATACGCAGTATTTT. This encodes CASSQDRGSGSTDTQYF.

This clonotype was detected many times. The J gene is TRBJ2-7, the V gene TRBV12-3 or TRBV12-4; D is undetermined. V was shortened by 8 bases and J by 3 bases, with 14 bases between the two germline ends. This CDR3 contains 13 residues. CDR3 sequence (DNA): TGTGCCAGCGGTAACGGTGTAGGCTACGAGCAGTACTTC. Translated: CASGNGVGYEQYF.

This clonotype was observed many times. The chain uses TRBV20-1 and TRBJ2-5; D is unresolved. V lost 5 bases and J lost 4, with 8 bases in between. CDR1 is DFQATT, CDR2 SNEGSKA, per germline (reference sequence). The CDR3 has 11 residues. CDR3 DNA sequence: TGCAGTGCTCACTGGGGAGAGACCCAGTACTTC. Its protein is CSAHWGETQYF.

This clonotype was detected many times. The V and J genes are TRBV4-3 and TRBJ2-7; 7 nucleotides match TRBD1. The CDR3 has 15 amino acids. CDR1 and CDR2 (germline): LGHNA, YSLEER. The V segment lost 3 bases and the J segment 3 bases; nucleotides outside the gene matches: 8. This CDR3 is CASSQGTGVVYEQYF. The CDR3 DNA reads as TGCGCCAGCAGCCAGGGTACAGGGGTCGTCTACGAGCAGTACTTC.

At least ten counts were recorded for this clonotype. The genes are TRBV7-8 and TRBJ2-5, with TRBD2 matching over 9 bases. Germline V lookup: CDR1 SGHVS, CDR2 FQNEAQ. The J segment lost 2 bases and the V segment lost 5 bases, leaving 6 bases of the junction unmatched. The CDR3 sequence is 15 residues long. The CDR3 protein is CASSTRLAAQETQYF. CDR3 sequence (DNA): TGTGCCAGCAGCACCCGACTAGCGGCACAAGAGACCCAGTACTTC.